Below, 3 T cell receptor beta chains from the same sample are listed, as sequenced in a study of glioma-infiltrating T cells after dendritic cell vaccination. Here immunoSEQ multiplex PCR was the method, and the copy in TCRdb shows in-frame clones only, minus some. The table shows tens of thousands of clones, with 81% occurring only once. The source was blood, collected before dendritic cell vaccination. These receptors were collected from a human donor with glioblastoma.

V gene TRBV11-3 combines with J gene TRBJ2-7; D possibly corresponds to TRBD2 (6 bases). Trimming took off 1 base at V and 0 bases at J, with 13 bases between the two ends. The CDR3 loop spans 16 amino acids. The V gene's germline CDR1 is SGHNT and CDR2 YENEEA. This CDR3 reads CASSLARGYSSYEQYF. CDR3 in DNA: TGTGCCAGCAGCTTAGCGCGGGGCTACAGCTCCTACGAGCAGTACTTC.

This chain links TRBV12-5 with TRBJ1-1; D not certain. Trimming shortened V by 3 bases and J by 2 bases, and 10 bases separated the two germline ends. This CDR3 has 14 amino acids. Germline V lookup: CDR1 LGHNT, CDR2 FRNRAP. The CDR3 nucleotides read TGTGCTAGTGGTTTAAGAGAGTCTAACACTGAAGCTTTCTTT. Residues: CASGLRESNTEAFF.

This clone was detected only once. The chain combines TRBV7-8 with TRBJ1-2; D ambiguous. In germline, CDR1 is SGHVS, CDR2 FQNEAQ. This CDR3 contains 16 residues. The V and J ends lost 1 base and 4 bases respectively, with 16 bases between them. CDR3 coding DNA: TGTGCCAGCAGCTTAGGGCCCAATTCGGGATCCTATGGCTACACCTTC. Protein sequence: CASSLGPNSGSYGYTF.